This T cell receptor (beta chain) was documented in a study of blood T cell repertoires in COVID-19. Profiling relied on immunoSEQ multiplex PCR, and the TCRdb table lists in-frame clones only, not all of them. The sample includes roughly 250,000 clones, roughly 91% of them seen just once. Trimming removed 6 bases at V and 3 bases at J, with 14 bases between. This CDR3 region has 15 residues. Germline V gives CDR1 MNHEY, CDR2 SVGAGI. This clone was observed a single time. The source is a man aged 35 to 55 who had recovered from COVID-19. The chain uses TRBV6-5 and TRBJ1-4, with D unresolved. Sequencing was performed on PBMCs or T cells enriched from blood (not recorded which). DNA of the CDR3: TGTGCCAGCAGGACGGGTTTGGCGGCTAATGAAAAACTGTTTTTT. It encodes CASRTGLAANEKLFF.